This TCR beta chain was sequenced during a study of blood T cell repertoires in COVID-19. Across the study: COVID-19 samples collected from the United States, Italy and Spain covered acute and convalescent phases. Sources were T cells, B-cell-depleted T cells, or PBMCs; the material itself was cDNA or gDNA.

In this sample, this clone turned up once. Original methodology: Reference gene primer amplification in the assay estimated nucleated cell counts. The protocol was immunoSEQ multiplex PCR, while the TCRdb copy is restricted to in-frame clones and leaves out a portion. The V and J calls and the clone size are those of that table, but D and trimming were determined from the DNA. The table includes under 50,000 clones, roughly 84% detected once. CDR3 size: 17 residues. The V segment lost 0 bases and the J segment 3 bases; nucleotides outside the gene matches: 10. Per the germline V gene, CDR1 is SGDLS and CDR2 is YYNGEE.

The receptor was isolated from a woman in her 70s with acute or convalescent COVID-19. J is TRBJ1-1 and V is TRBV9; 8 bases align to TRBD1. Input material: peripheral blood. The CDR3 spells CASSVGLQGASDTEAFF. The CDR3 region has the DNA TGTGCCAGCAGCGTAGGTCTTCAGGGGGCATCGGACACTGAAGCTTTCTTT. The variable domain in full, with the rest retrieved from reference TRBV9 and TRBJ1-1, is DSGVTQTPKHLITATGQRVTLRCSPRSGDLSVYWYQQSLDQGLQFLIQYYNGEERAKGNILERFSAQQFPDLHSELNLSSLELGDSALYFCASSVGLQGASDTEAFFGQGTRLTVV.